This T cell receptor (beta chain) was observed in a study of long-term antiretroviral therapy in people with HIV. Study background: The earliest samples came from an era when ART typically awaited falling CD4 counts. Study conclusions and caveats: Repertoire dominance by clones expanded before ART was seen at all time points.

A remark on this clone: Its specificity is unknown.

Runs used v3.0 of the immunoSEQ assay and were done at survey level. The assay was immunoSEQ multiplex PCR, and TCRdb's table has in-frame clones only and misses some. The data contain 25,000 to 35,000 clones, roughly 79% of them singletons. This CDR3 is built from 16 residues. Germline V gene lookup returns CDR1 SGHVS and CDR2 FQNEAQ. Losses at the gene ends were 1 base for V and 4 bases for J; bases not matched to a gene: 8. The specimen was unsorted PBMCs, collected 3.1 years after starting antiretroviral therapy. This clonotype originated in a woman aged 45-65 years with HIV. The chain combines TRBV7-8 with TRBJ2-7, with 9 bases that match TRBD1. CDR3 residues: CASSLGRGQGSYEQYV. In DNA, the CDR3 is TGTGCCAGCAGCTTAGGGCGGGGACAGGGATCTTACGAGCAGTACGTC.